This T cell receptor (beta chain) was identified in a study of regulatory T cells in long-lasting Graves disease. This CDR3 region has 13 residues. The germline gives CDR1 MDHEN, CDR2 SYDVKM. The germline V and J ends were trimmed by 2 bases and 8 bases, with 12 bases remaining between them. This clonotype came up many times. Time point defined: newly diagnosed GD, antithyroid drugs for less than 3 months. From PBMCs, RNA was extracted and then used to make the TCR library. Arm-PCR of CDR3 regions and iRepertoire HTBI primers were the basis on which TCR beta libraries were built. One entry per CDR3 protein, called by TCRdb with MiXCR from the multiplex PCR reads. In the table there are 620,000 or so distinct CDR3 sequences, under 20% of which are singletons. This sample was shared with a second study, whose subject was T cells in Graves' hyperthyroidism and ophthalmopathy.

This clonotype originated in a woman aged 25 to 39 with Graves disease. V usage is TRBV28 and J usage is TRBJ1-2; D is unresolved. Sample: peripheral blood mononuclear cells (PBMCs), taken at new diagnosis, from a patient treated with antithyroid drugs. DNA of the CDR3: TGTGCCAGCAGTTTAGGCGGGTTTAGCGGCTACACCTTC. Protein product: CASSLGGFSGYTF.